The 18 T cell receptor beta chains presented below share a single source sample, sequenced in a study of post-analysis software for immune sequencing data. These receptors are not linked to any known antigen. Libraries were made from TCR beta cDNA, and they carried unique molecular identifiers. TCRdb reprocessed the PCR reads via MiXCR and lists one record per CDR3 protein. In the table there are about 150,000 distinct CDR3 sequences, 30% of which are singletons. Study results and caveats: Patients showed TRBV5-6, TRBV5-1 and TRBV20-1 among a few TRBV segments more frequent than in controls.

Sequencing was carried out using blood. These receptor sequences come from a girl between 10 and 17 years old with multiple sclerosis.

This clonotype appeared many times. The chain couples TRBV28 to TRBJ2-1; D perhaps matches TRBD1 (6 bases). The ends were cut back, 3 bases at V and 5 bases at J, with 17 bases in the middle. Germline CDR1 reads MDHEN; CDR2 reads SYDVKM. This CDR3 spans 16 amino acids. CDR3 sequence (DNA): TGTGCCAGCAGTTTCTACCTTGGGGGCCGCGACAATGAGCAGTTCTTC. Translation: CASSFYLGGRDNEQFF.

This clonotype has at least ten counts. CDR3 protein: CASSLGSKAATDTQYF. CDR3 DNA sequence: TGTGCCAGCAGCTTAGGCTCCAAGGCGGCCACAGATACGCAGTATTTT. The chain couples TRBV11-2 to TRBJ2-3; unclear D gene. The CDR3 totals 16 residues. From germline, CDR1 is SGHAT and CDR2 FQNNGV. V was pared by 1 base and J by 2 bases, with 13 bases between.

In its sample, this clonotype was seen many times. The V call is TRBV9, the J call TRBJ1-2; 10 bases agree with TRBD1. With V trimmed by 3 bases and J by 11 bases, 4 bases remained unmatched. CDR1 is SGDLS and CDR2 is YYNGEE in the germline V gene. The CDR3 consists of 12 residues. As DNA, the CDR3 is TGTGCCAGCAGCGAACGGGGACAGGGGTACACCTTC. Encoded protein: CASSERGQGYTF.

There are many counts of this clonotype. Compared with germline, one end of the junction differs, possibly owing to a read error. The V and J genes are TRBV20-1 and TRBJ2-5, with D hard to call. Germline CDR1 and CDR2: DFQATT and SNEGSKA (reference sequence). The CDR3 runs to 11 residues. The CDR3 sequence: CSAGDKLREYF. Here the CDR3 DNA reads TGCAGTGCTGGAGATAAGCTCCGGGAGTACTTC.

This chain links TRBV4-1 with TRBJ2-3; 10 bases are a match to TRBD1. This CDR3 is built from 16 residues. The germline gives CDR1 MGHRA, CDR2 YSYEKL. With 4 bases clipped from V and 4 bases from J, the junction kept 8 bases outside the gene matches. CDR3 residues: CASSPGTGASSDTQYF. The CDR3 DNA follows: TGCGCCAGCAGCCCTGGGACAGGGGCCAGTTCAGATACGCAGTATTTT.

The rearrangement uses TRBV15 and TRBJ1-2; possible D gene TRBD1, 5 bases. This CDR3 spans 12 amino acids. Germline assignment: CDR1 LNHNV and CDR2 YYDKDF (reference sequence). The V end was cut by 0 bases, the J end by 8 bases, with 7 bases between. The CDR3: CATSRDGTGYTF. The CDR3 DNA reads TGTGCCACCAGCAGAGACGGGACCGGCTACACCTTC. Supplemented by reference TRBV15 and TRBJ1-2, the full variable domain reads DAMVIQNPRYQVTQFGKPVTLSCSQTLNHNVMYWYQQKSSQAPKLLFHYYDKDFNNEADTPDNFQSRRPNTSFCFLDIRSPGLGDTAMYLCATSRDGTGYTFGSGTRLTVV.

This clonotype was detected ten times or more. CDR3 residues: CASSSGLDYTDTQYF. The CDR3 DNA is TGCGCCAGCAGCTCGGGACTAGATTACACAGATACGCAGTATTTT. This chain joins TRBV5-1 and TRBJ2-3; 8 positions match TRBD2. The junction had 5 bases not matched to a gene; V was cut back by 3 bases and J by 2 bases. The CDR3 runs to 15 residues. CDR1 SGHRS and CDR2 YFSETQ come from the germline V gene.

The CDR3 is CASSLLSRGWSGEQFF. DNA of the CDR3: TGTGCCAGCAGCTTGCTATCCAGGGGGTGGTCTGGCGAGCAGTTCTTC. The genes are TRBV5-6 and TRBJ2-1; 7 bases map to TRBD1. The CDR3 runs 16 residues. V lost 1 base, J lost 10 bases, and 14 bases stayed unmatched. Germline V gene sequence: CDR1 SGHDT, CDR2 YYEEEE.

The CDR3 sequence: CASSYVGVGNTIYF. In DNA form, the CDR3 reads TGCGCCAGCAGCTACGTAGGGGTTGGAAACACCATATATTTT. This chain links TRBV5-1 with TRBJ1-3; the D gene is possibly TRBD1 (5 bases). CDR3 length: 14 residues. Trimming left V 3 bases short and J 3 bases short, with 10 bases between. Germline V CDR1 and CDR2: SGHRS, YFSETQ.

Comment on this clonotype: One base away lies a much larger clone, so this may be a sequencing read error. The V and J genes are TRBV12-3 or TRBV12-4 and TRBJ1-2, with no clear D. V was shortened by 5 bases and J by 5 bases, with 9 bases between the two germline ends. The length of the CDR3 is 12 residues. CDR3 sequence reads: CASSHGSYGYTF. CDR3 DNA sequence: TGTGCCAGCAGTCACGGATCTTATGGCTACACCTTC.

This sequence joins TRBV6-6 and TRBJ2-5; D uncertain. The ends were cut back, 5 bases at V and 11 bases at J, with 15 bases in the middle. There are 12 residues in the CDR3. Germline V gene lookup returns CDR1 MNHNY and CDR2 SVGAGI (reference sequence). CDR3 protein: CASSGSVLEQYF. The CDR3 DNA follows: TGTGCCAGCAGTGGAAGTGTCTTAGAGCAGTACTTC.

This clonotype turned up a few times. V is TRBV12-3 or TRBV12-4 and J is TRBJ1-4; 7 nucleotides match TRBD1. J gave up 7 bases and V 6 bases, and 8 bases lay outside the gene matches. The CDR3 has 14 amino acids. This CDR3 reads CASRPETGVEKLFF. In DNA, the CDR3 is TGTGCCAGCAGGCCAGAAACAGGGGTTGAAAAACTGTTTTTT.

The CDR3 nucleotides read TGCAGCGTTGAAGGGAGGGCCGCCGAGCAGTACTTC. Its protein product is CSVEGRAAEQYF. V is TRBV29-1 and J is TRBJ2-5, with a weak D call TRBD2 (6 bases). Gene TRBJ2-7 matches the end of the DNA better, so the J call may be wrong. This CDR3 region has 12 residues. Germline V lookup: CDR1 SQVTM, CDR2 ANQGSEA.

The chain carries TRBV28 and TRBJ2-7, with D perhaps being TRBD1 or TRBD2 (5 bases each). CDR1 and CDR2 from the germline V gene are MDHEN and SYDVKM. The CDR3 sequence is 12 residues long. With 10 bases removed from V and 3 bases from J, the gap between germline ends came to 13 bases. CDR3 nucleotide sequence: TGTGCCAACCCGGGGCCTTGCTACGAGCAGTACTTC. Translating gives CANPGPCYEQYF.

A few counts support this clonotype. V is TRBV6-2 or TRBV6-3 and J is TRBJ2-4, with a weak D call TRBD1 (6 bases). Trimming cost V 5 bases and J 0 bases, with 14 bases left between them. From germline, CDR1 is MNHEY and CDR2 SVGEGT. The CDR3 spans 16 residues. The CDR3 DNA follows: TGTGCCAGCAGTCCCAGGGGCCAGGTAGCCAAAAACATTCAGTACTTC. This translates into CASSPRGQVAKNIQYF.

This clonotype was counted only a few times. This chain links TRBV10-2 with TRBJ2-1, with 9 bases lining up with TRBD2. Germline CDR1 is WSHSY and CDR2 is SAAADI. The CDR3 runs 14 residues. V gave up 10 bases and J gave up 4 bases; unmatched junction bases: 8. DNA for the CDR3: TGCGCCATTAGTAGCGGGAGAACTTACAATGAGCAGTTCTTC. This translates into CAISSGRTYNEQFF.

This clonotype has only a few counts. The chain links TRBV20-1 to TRBJ2-1; D uncertain. There are 13 residues in the CDR3. V was shortened by 3 bases and J by 5 bases, with 11 bases between the two germline ends. Looked up from germline, CDR1 is DFQATT and CDR2 is SNEGSKA (reference sequence). The CDR3 region has the DNA TGCAGTGCTAGGCGGTTAACCAACAATGAGCAGTTCTTC. This gives the protein CSARRLTNNEQFF.

At least ten counts were recorded for this clonotype. The gene calls are TRBV5-6 and TRBJ2-4, with a weak D call TRBD1 (5 bases). Germline lookup yields CDR1 SGHDT and CDR2 YYEEEE. V gave up 4 bases and J gave up 7 bases, with 15 bases separating them. The CDR3 runs to 14 residues. CDR3 in amino acids: CASSSQGFSNIQYF. The CDR3 DNA sequence: TGTGCCAGCAGCAGTCAGGGCTTCTCCAACATTCAGTACTTC. Variable domain in full (rest from reference TRBV5-6 and TRBJ2-4): DAGVTQSPTHLIKTRGQQVTLRCSPKSGHDTVSWYQQALGQGPQFIFQYYEEEERQRGNFPDRFSGHQFPNYSSELNVNALLLGDSALYLCASSSQGFSNIQYFGAGTRLSVL.